The subject of this entry is one T cell receptor beta chain. V lost 5 bases, J lost 6 bases, and 7 bases lay in between. The CDR3 totals 10 residues. Germline V gives CDR1 SQVTM, CDR2 ANQGSEA. The source of the sample is a study of cytomegalovirus exposure and HLA in healthy donors. PCR amplification relied on 60 Vbeta primers (plus 13 Jbeta primers). Sequencing was performed with immunoSEQ multiplex PCR; in TCRdb, only in-frame clones are kept and a portion is missing. The data show approximately 150,000 clones, about 80% seen once. J is TRBJ1-2 and V is TRBV29-1; a possible D gene is TRBD1 (5 bases). The TCR originated in a male donor in good health and CMV-seronegative. The sequencing input was PBMCs. The CDR3 spells CSVWGDGYTF. The CDR3 DNA reads TGCAGCGTTTGGGGGGATGGCTACACCTTC.